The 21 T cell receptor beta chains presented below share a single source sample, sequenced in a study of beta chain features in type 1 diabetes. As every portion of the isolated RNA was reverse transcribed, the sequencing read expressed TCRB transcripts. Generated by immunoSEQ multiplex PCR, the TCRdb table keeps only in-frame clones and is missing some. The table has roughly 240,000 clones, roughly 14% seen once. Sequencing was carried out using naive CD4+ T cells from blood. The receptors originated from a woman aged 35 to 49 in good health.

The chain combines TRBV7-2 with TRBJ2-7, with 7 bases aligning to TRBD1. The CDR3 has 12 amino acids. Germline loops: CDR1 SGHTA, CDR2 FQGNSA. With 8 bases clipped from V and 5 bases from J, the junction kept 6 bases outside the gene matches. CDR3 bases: TGTGCCAGCCCGACAGGGCAGGACGAGCAGTACTTC. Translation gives CASPTGQDEQYF.

CDR3 in amino acids: CASTHPGGQAFF. The CDR3 region has the DNA TGCGCCAGCACCCATCCGGGTGGTCAGGCTTTCTTT. The chain recombines TRBV4-1 with TRBJ1-1, with unresolved D. Trimming removed 7 bases from V and 11 bases from J, with 17 bases in between. This CDR3 contains 12 residues. Germline V gene lookup returns CDR1 MGHRA and CDR2 YSYEKL.

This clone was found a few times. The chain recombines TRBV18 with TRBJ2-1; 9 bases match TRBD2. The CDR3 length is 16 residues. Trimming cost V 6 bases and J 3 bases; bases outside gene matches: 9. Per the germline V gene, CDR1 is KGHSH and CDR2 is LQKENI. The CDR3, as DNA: TGTGCCAGCTCGACTAAGACAGCGGGGGGCTACAATGAGCAGTTCTTC. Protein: CASSTKTAGGYNEQFF.

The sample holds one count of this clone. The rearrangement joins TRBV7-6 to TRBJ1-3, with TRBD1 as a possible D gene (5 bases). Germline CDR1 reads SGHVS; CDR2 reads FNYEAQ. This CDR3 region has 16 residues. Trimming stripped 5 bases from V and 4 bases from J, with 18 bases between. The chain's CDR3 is CASSPGRQGKGNTIYF. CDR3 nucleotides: TGTGCCAGCAGCCCAGGTCGGCAGGGCAAGGGAAACACCATATATTTT.

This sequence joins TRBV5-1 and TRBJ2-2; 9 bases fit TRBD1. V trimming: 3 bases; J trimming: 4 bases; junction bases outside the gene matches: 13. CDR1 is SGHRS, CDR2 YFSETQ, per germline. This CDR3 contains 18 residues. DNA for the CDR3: TGCGCCAGCAGCTGGACTCCTCCGGGACAGGGAACCACCGGGGAGCTGTTTTTT. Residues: CASSWTPPGQGTTGELFF.

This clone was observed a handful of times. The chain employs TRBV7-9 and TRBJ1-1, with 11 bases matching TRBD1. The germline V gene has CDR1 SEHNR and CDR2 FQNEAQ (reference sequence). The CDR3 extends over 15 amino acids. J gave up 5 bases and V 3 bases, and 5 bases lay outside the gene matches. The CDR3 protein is CASSLKGQGGTEAFF. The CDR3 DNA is TGTGCCAGCAGCTTGAAGGGACAGGGGGGAACTGAAGCTTTCTTT.

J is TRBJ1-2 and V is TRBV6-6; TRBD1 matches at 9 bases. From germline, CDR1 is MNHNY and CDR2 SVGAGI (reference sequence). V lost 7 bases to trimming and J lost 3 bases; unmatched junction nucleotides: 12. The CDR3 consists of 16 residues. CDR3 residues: CASTYAGTGSHYGYTF. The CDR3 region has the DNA TGTGCCAGCACCTACGCGGGGACAGGGTCCCACTATGGCTACACCTTC.

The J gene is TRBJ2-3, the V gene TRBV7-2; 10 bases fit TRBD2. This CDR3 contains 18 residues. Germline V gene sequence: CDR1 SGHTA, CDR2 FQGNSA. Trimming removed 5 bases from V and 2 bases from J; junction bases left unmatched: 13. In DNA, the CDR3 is TGTGCCAGCAGCCCCTCAAGGGCTAGCGGGAGTAACACAGATACGCAGTATTTT. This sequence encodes CASSPSRASGSNTDTQYF.

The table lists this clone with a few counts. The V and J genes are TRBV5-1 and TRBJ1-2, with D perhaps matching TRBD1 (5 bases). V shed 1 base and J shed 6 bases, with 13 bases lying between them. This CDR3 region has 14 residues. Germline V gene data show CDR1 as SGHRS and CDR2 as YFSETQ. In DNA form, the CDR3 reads TGCGCCAGCAGCTTGCTTGCAGGGACTAATGGCTACACCTTC. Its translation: CASSLLAGTNGYTF.

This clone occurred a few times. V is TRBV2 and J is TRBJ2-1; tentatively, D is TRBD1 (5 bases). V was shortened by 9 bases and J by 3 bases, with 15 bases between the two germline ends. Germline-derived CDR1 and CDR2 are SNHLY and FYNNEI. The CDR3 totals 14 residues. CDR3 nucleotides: TGTGCCAGACAAAGGGGCGGCCTCTACAATGAGCAGTTCTTC. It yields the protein CARQRGGLYNEQFF.

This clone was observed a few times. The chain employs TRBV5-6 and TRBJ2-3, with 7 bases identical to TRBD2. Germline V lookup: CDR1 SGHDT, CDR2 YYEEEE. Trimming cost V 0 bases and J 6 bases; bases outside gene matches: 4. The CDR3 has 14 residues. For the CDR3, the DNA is TGTGCCAGCAGCTTGGAAGCGGGGCATGATACGCAGTATTTT. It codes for CASSLEAGHDTQYF.

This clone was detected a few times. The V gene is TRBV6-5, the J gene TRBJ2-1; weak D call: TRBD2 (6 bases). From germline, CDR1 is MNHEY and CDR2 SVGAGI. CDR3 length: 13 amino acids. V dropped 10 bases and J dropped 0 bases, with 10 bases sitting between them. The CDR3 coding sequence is TGTGCCACCATCGGGAGCTCCTACAATGAGCAGTTCTTC. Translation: CATIGSSYNEQFF.

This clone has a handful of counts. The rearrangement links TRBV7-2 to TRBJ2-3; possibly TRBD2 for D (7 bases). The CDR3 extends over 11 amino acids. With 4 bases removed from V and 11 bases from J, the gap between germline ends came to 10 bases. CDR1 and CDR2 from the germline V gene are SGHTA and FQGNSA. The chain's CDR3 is CASSSGGLQYF. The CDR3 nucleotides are TGTGCCAGCAGCTCCGGGGGGCTGCAGTATTTT. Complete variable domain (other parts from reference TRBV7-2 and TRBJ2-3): GAGVSQSPSNKVTEKGKDVELRCDPISGHTALYWYRQSLGQGLEFLIYFQGNSAPDKSGLPSDRFSAERTGGSVSTLTIQRTQQEDSAVYLCASSSGGLQYFGPGTRLTVL.

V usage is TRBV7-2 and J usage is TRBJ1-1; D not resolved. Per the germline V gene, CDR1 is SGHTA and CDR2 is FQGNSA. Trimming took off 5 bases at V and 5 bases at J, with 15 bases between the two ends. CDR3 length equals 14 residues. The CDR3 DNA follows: TGTGCCAGCAGCCCCAGAACCCTCAGGACTGAAGCTTTCTTT. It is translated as CASSPRTLRTEAFF.

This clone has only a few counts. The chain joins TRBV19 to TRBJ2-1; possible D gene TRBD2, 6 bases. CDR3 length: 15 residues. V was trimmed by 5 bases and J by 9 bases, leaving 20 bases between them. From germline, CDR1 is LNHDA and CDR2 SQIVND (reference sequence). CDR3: CASSPPRALGSEQFF. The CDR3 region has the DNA TGTGCCAGTAGTCCCCCTCGAGCCCTCGGGAGTGAGCAGTTCTTC.

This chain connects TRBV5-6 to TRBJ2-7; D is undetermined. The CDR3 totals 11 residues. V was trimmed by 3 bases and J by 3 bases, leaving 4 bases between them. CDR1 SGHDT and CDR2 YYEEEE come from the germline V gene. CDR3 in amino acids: CASSWSYEQYF. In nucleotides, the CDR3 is TGTGCCAGCAGCTGGAGCTACGAGCAGTACTTC.

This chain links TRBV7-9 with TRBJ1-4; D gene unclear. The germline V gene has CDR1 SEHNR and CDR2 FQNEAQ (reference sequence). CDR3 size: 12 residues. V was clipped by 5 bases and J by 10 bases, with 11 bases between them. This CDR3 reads CASSVSNTKLFF. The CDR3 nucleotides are TGTGCCAGCAGCGTCTCCAACACAAAACTGTTTTTT.

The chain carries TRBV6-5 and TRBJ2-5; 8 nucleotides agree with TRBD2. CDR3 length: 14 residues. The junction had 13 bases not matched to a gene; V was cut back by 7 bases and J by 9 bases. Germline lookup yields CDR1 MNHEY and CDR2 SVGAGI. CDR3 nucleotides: TGTGCCAGCAACCCCGGGGGGGGCCAAGTGGCCCAGTACTTC. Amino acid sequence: CASNPGGGQVAQYF.

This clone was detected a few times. The CDR3 is CASRRGYGVFYEQYF. The DNA of the CDR3 is TGTGCCAGCAGGAGGGGGTACGGCGTCTTCTACGAGCAGTACTTC. V usage is TRBV2 and J usage is TRBJ2-7; D is possibly TRBD1 (6 bases). V shed 6 bases and J shed 3 bases, with 18 bases lying between them. The CDR3 is 15 amino acids. Germline values: CDR1 SNHLY, CDR2 FYNNEI.

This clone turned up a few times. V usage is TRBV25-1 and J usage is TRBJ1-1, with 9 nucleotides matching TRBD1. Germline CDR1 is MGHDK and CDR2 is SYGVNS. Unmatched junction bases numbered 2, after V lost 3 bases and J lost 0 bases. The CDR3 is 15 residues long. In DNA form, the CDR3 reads TGTGCCAGCAGTGAGAGGGACAGGGTGAACACTGAAGCTTTCTTT. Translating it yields CASSERDRVNTEAFF.

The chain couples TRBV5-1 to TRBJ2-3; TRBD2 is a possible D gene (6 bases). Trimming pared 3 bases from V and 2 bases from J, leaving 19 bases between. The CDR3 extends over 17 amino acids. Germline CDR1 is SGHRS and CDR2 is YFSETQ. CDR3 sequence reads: CASSSSSGAGPTDTQYF. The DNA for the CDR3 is TGCGCCAGCAGCTCCTCTTCGGGAGCGGGCCCCACAGATACGCAGTATTTT.